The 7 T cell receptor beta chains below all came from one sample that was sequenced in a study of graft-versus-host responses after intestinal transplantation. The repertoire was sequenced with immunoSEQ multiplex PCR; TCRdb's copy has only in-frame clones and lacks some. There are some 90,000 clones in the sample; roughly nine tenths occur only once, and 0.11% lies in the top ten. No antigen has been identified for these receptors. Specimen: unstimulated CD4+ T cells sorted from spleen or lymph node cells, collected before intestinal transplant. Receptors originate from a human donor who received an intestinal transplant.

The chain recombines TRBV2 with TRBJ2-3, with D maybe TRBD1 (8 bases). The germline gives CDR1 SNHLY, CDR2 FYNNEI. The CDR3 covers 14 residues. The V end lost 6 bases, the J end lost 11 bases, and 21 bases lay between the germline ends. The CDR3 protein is CASSEALQGGVQYF. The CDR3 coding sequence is TGTGCCAGCAGCGAGGCCCTACAGGGGGGGGTGCAGTATTTT.

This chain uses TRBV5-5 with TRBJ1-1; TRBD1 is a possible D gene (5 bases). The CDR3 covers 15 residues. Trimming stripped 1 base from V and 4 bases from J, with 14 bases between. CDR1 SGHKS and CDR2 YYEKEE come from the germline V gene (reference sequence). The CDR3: CASSLFGGLGTEAFF. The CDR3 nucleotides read TGTGCCAGCAGCTTGTTCGGGGGGTTAGGCACTGAAGCTTTCTTT.

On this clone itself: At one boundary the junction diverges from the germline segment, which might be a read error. This CDR3 reads CASLPLDSTGNSPLHF. The CDR3 coding sequence is TGTGCCAGCTTACCACTCGACTCGACAGGAAATTCACCCCTCCACTTT. The chain recombines TRBV18 with TRBJ1-6; perhaps TRBD1 as D (6 bases). The CDR3 contains 16 residues. The germline V gene encodes CDR1 KGHSH and CDR2 LQKENI.

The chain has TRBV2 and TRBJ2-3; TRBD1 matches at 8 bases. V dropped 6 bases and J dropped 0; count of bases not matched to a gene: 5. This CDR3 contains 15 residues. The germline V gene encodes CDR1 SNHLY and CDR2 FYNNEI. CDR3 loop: CASSPTGASTDTQYF. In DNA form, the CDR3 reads TGTGCCAGCAGCCCGACAGGGGCAAGCACAGATACGCAGTATTTT.

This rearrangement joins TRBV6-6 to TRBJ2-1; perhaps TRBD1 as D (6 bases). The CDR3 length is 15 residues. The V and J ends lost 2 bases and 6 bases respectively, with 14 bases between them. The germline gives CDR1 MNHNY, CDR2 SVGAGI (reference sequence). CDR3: CASSYKAGASNEQFF. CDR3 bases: TGTGCCAGCAGTTACAAGGCAGGGGCTAGCAATGAGCAGTTCTTC.

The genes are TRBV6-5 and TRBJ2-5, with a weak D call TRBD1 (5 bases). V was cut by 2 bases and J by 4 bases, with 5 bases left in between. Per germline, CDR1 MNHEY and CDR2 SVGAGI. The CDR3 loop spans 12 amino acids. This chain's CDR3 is CASSYQGETQYF. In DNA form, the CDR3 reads TGTGCCAGCAGTTACCAGGGAGAGACCCAGTACTTC.

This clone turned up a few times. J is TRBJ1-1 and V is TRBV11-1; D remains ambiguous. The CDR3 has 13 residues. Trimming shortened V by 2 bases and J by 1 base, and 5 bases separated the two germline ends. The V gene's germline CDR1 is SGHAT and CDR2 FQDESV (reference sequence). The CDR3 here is CASSLRENTEAFF. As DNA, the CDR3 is TGTGCCAGCAGCTTAAGAGAGAACACTGAAGCTTTCTTT. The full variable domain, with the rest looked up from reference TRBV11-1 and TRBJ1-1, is EAEVAQSPRYKITEKSQAVAFWCDPISGHATLYWYRQILGQGPELLVQFQDESVVDDSQLPKDRFSAERLKGVDSTLKIQPAELGDSAMYLCASSLRENTEAFFGQGTRLTVV.